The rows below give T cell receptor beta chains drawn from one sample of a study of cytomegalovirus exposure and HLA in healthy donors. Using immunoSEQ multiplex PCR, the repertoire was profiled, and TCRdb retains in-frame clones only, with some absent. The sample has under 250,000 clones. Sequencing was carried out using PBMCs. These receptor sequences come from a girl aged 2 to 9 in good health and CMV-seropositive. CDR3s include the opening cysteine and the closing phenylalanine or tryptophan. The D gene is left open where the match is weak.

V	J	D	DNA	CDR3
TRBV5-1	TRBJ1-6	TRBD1	TGCGCCAGCAGCAAGGAGCCAGGGGGTAATTCACCCCTCCACTTT	CASSKEPGGNSPLHF
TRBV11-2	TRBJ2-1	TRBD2	TGTGCCAGCAGCTTAGACTGGACTAGTAGCAATGAGCAGTTCTTC	CASSLDWTSSNEQFF
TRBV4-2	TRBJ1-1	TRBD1	TGTGCCAGCAGCCAAGAGGTGACAGGGGAAGCTTTCTTT	CASSQEVTGEAFF
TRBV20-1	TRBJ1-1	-	TGCAGTGCTAGTGGCCAGACTGAAGCTTTCTTT	CSASGQTEAFF
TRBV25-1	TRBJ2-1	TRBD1	TGTGCCAGTACCCAACAGGGGTGGCAGTTCTTC	CASTQQGWQFF
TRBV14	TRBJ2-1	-	TGTGCCAGCAGCGAATTTGACTTGGGCTCCTACAATGAGCAGTTCTTC	CASSEFDLGSYNEQFF
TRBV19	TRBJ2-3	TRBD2	TGTGCCAGTAGTATCCAAGCGGGAGGGAGCCCAGATACGCAGTATTTT	CASSIQAGGSPDTQYF
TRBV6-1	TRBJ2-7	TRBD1	TGTGCCAGCAGGCCGGGGACAGGGGGCTTCGAGCAGTACTTC	CASRPGTGGFEQYF
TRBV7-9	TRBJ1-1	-	TGTGCCAGCACTCCCGGACAGACTAACACTGAAGCTTTCTTT	CASTPGQTNTEAFF
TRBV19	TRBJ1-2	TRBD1	TGTGCCAGTAGTACAGGGGGGCTGATCCGTGGTGATGGCTACACCTTC	CASSTGGLIRGDGYTF
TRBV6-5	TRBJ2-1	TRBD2	TGTGCCAGTCGCCTAGCGGGCGAGCAGTTCTTC	CASRLAGEQFF
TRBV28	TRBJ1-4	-	TGTGCCAGCAGTCTCCGGGTCGGAGGACCCCTTAATGAAAAACTGTTTTTT	CASSLRVGGPLNEKLFF
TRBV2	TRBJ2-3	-	TGTGCCAGCAGTCGCCTCTCTAGCTTGGGGAGCACAGATACGCAGTATTTT	CASSRLSSLGSTDTQYF
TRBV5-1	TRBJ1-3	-	TGCGCCAGCAGCTTGGACAGGTCCCCTGGAAACACCATATATTTT	CASSLDRSPGNTIYF
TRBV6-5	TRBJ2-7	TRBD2	TGTGCCAGCAGCCGGGAGGGCCGCGAGCAGTACTTC	CASSREGREQYF
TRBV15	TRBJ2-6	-	TGTGCCACCAGCGAGTACTCTGGGGCCAACGTCCTGACTTTC	CATSEYSGANVLTF
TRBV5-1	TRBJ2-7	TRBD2	TGCGCCAGCAGCTTGGCCATTGCTAGCGGGAGTAAGAGTGGCGAGCAGTACTTC	CASSLAIASGSKSGEQYF
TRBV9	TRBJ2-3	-	TGTGCCAGCAGCGTAGTATCGGGTGGGACAGATACGCAGTATTTT	CASSVVSGGTDTQYF
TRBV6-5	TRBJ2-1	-	TGTGCCAGCAGATACCGGGACTCCACGGTCTTC	CASRYRDSTVF
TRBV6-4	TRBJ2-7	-	TGTGCCAGCAGTGACCTTTCCTACGAGCAGTACTTC	CASSDLSYEQYF
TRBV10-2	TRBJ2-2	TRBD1	TGCGCCAGCAGTGAGTCCGTCAGTGTAGGACCAGGGGGCACCGGGGAGCTGTTTTTT	CASSESVSVGPGGTGELFF
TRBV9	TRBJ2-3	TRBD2	TGTGCCAGCAGCTCCGGGACTAGCGGGAGTTGGATCGCAGATACGCAGTATTTT	CASSSGTSGSWIADTQYF
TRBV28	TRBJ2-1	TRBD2	TGTGCCAGCAGAAGCGGGACCCCTCACAATGAGCAGTTCTTC	CASRSGTPHNEQFF
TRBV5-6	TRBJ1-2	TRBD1	TGTGCCAGCAGCTTGGCAGGGGGCTATGGCTACACCTTC	CASSLAGGYGYTF
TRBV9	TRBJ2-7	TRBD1	TGTGCCAGCAGCCCAAGGACAGGGCCCCACGAGCAGTACTTC	CASSPRTGPHEQYF
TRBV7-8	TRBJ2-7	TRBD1	TGTGCCAGCAGCTTACTCAGCCGGGACAGGAACCTTCGGAGGGTCTTC	CASSLLSRDRNLRRVF
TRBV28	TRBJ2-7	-	TGTGCCAGCAGTTTATTGGCAGGGGCCGCCCTTACCGACTACGAGCAGTACTTC	CASSLLAGAALTDYEQYF
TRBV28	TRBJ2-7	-	TGTGCCAGCAGCGGTAGATCCTACGAGCAGTACTTC	CASSGRSYEQYF
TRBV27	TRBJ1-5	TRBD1	TGTGCCAGCAGTACTGTGGGACAGCCTAATCAGCCCCAGCATTTT	CASSTVGQPNQPQHF
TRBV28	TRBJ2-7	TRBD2	TGTGCCAGCAGTGAAAGCGGGAGGGCTTCCGGGCAGTACTTC	CASSESGRASGQYF
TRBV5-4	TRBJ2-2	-	TGTGCCAGCAGCGCGCGTGATACCGGGGAGCTGTTTTTT	CASSARDTGELFF
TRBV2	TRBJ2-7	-	TGTGCCAGCAGTGAAGGATACAGGACCTACGAGCAGTACTTC	CASSEGYRTYEQYF
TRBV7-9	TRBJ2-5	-	TGTGCCAGCAGCGCCACAAGGGAGCAGTACTTC	CASSATREQYF
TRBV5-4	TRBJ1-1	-	TGTGCCAGCAGCCTCCCTTTGAACACTGAAGCTTTCTTT	CASSLPLNTEAFF
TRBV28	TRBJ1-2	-	TGTGCCAGCAGTTTACGGGGGGGGATGGATGGCTACACCTTC	CASSLRGGMDGYTF